Below are 20 T cell receptor beta chains sequenced from a single sample in a study of cytomegalovirus exposure and HLA in healthy donors. Researchers ran the PCR with 60 Vbeta and 13 Jbeta primers. Profiled with immunoSEQ multiplex PCR; TCRdb holds only in-frame clones, not every one. The table records roughly 200,000 clones, around four fifths of them present only once. The sequencing sample was made of PBMCs. These receptors were taken from a woman aged 40 to 50 in good health and CMV-seronegative.

V gene TRBV4-2 combines with J gene TRBJ2-1; 11 nucleotides match TRBD2. The germline CDR1 and CDR2 sequences are LGHNA and YNFKEQ. The CDR3 sequence is 15 residues long. Trimming took 0 bases from V and 8 from J; bases not matched to a gene: 3. As DNA, the CDR3 is TGTGCCAGCAGCCAAGAGCTAGCGGGGGGCGATGAGCAGTTCTTC. Its translation is CASSQELAGGDEQFF.

DNA for the CDR3: TGTGCCAGCAGCCCAGACAGGCCCTCCTACGAGCAGTACTTC. Its protein product is CASSPDRPSYEQYF. The V gene is TRBV2, the J gene TRBJ2-5; tentative D call: TRBD1 (6 bases). The end of the DNA aligns better with TRBJ2-7, so the J call may be wrong. CDR1 and CDR2 (germline): SNHLY, FYNNEI. The CDR3 is 14 amino acids.

J is TRBJ1-2 and V is TRBV28; 8 bases line up with TRBD1. The junction had 9 bases not matched to a gene; V was cut back by 7 bases and J by 5 bases. The CDR3 spans 14 residues. The germline V gene has CDR1 MDHEN and CDR2 SYDVKM. CDR3 protein: CASISGQGGYGYTF. The DNA for the CDR3 is TGTGCCAGCATCTCAGGACAGGGCGGATATGGCTACACCTTC.

This clone has more than one count but fewer than ten. This sequence joins TRBV5-6 and TRBJ1-5, with 11 bases matching TRBD1. The length of the CDR3 is 15 residues. Germline V gene sequence: CDR1 SGHDT, CDR2 YYEEEE. Trimming cost V 3 bases and J 2 bases; bases outside gene matches: 1. CDR3 residues: CASSWGQGGNQPQHF. The CDR3 coding sequence is TGTGCCAGCAGCTGGGGACAGGGGGGCAATCAGCCCCAGCATTTT.

J is TRBJ1-2 and V is TRBV13; D is possibly TRBD1 (6 bases). CDR3 length equals 13 residues. The germline V gene has CDR1 PRHDT and CDR2 FYEKMQ (reference sequence). Trimming took 5 bases from V and 8 from J, leaving 15 bases between them. The CDR3 DNA reads TGTGCCAGCAGCCTCTTACAGGGATCCGGCTACACCTTC. Translating it yields CASSLLQGSGYTF.

J is TRBJ1-2 and V is TRBV7-9; D unclear. The germline V gene encodes CDR1 SEHNR and CDR2 FQNEAQ (reference sequence). V lost 5 bases to trimming and J lost 4 bases, with 14 bases between them. This CDR3 has 14 residues. The CDR3 bases are TGTGCCAGCAGCACCGGGAACGGTATCTATGGCTACACCTTC. It specifies CASSTGNGIYGYTF.

The CDR3 DNA follows: TGCGCCAGCAGCCCCCGCCCGAGACAGGGGATACAATGGGAGCAGTTCTTC. Encoded protein: CASSPRPRQGIQWEQFF. The chain couples TRBV5-1 to TRBJ2-1; 8 positions agree with TRBD1. Germline V gene lookup returns CDR1 SGHRS and CDR2 YFSETQ. CDR3 size: 17 residues. The V and J ends lost 4 bases and 10 bases, in that order; junction bases with no gene match: 19. Variable domain in full (rest from reference TRBV5-1 and TRBJ2-1): KAGVTQTPRYLIKTRGQQVTLSCSPISGHRSVSWYQQTPGQGLQFLFEYFSETQRNKGNFPGRFSGRQFSNSRSEMNVSTLELGDSALYLCASSPRPRQGIQWEQFFGPGTRLTVL.

In this sample, this clone turned up once. The chain has TRBV5-1 and TRBJ1-1; D gene unclear. The germline CDR1 and CDR2 sequences are SGHRS and YFSETQ. The CDR3 length is 18 residues. Trimming shortened V by 0 bases and J by 1 base, and 19 bases separated the two germline ends. CDR3 in DNA: TGCGCCAGCAGCTTGGCCGCCCGCGGGTCCCACTCGAACACTGAAGCTTTCTTT. It codes for CASSLAARGSHSNTEAFF. Full variable domain (outside the CDR3, taken from reference TRBV5-1 and TRBJ1-1): KAGVTQTPRYLIKTRGQQVTLSCSPISGHRSVSWYQQTPGQGLQFLFEYFSETQRNKGNFPGRFSGRQFSNSRSEMNVSTLELGDSALYLCASSLAARGSHSNTEAFFGQGTRLTVV.

This clone appeared a few times. This chain connects TRBV5-6 to TRBJ1-5, with D maybe TRBD1 (5 bases). The ends were cut back, 2 bases at V and 8 bases at J, with 17 bases in the middle. CDR3 length equals 15 residues. The germline V gene encodes CDR1 SGHDT and CDR2 YYEEEE. CDR3 amino acids: CASSFGGGPGKPQHF. CDR3 DNA: TGTGCCAGCAGCTTTGGCGGGGGACCAGGGAAGCCCCAGCATTTT. The whole variable domain, filled in from reference TRBV5-6 and TRBJ1-5, reads DAGVTQSPTHLIKTRGQQVTLRCSPKSGHDTVSWYQQALGQGPQFIFQYYEEEERQRGNFPDRFSGHQFPNYSSELNVNALLLGDSALYLCASSFGGGPGKPQHFGDGTRLSIL.

The chain uses TRBV7-6 and TRBJ1-5; D is possibly TRBD1 (5 bases). The V gene lost 4 bases and the J gene lost 5 bases, with 9 bases spanning the gap. CDR1 is SGHVS and CDR2 is FNYEAQ in the germline V gene. This CDR3 has 13 amino acids. CDR3 bases: TGTGCCAGCAGCTGGGGGGAAGATCAGCCCCAGCATTTT. As protein: CASSWGEDQPQHF.

The J gene is TRBJ1-1, the V gene TRBV6-6; tentatively, D is TRBD1 (5 bases). This CDR3 comprises 12 residues. CDR1 and CDR2 from the germline V gene are MNHNY and SVGAGI (reference sequence). The V and J ends lost 5 bases and 3 bases respectively, with 7 bases between them. The CDR3 bases are TGTGCCAGCAGTGCCAGGGACACTGAAGCTTTCTTT. Protein sequence: CASSARDTEAFF.

This clone has just one count. The gene calls are TRBV7-9 and TRBJ2-2; TRBD2 matches 8 bases. CDR3 length: 16 residues. The V gene end was trimmed by 4 bases and the J gene end by 4 bases; junction bases not matched to a gene: 8. Germline CDR1 and CDR2: SEHNR and FQNEAQ (reference sequence). The chain's CDR3 is CASSSLAGKSTGELFF. CDR3 bases: TGTGCCAGCAGCTCCTTAGCGGGGAAATCCACCGGGGAGCTGTTTTTT.

The J gene is TRBJ2-5, the V gene TRBV19, with TRBD1 identical over 9 bases. Germline CDR1 reads LNHDA; CDR2 reads SQIVND (reference sequence). Losses at the gene ends were 3 bases for V and 5 bases for J; bases not matched to a gene: 7. The length of the CDR3 is 15 residues. CDR3 residues: CASSILPGTGETQYF. CDR3 nucleotides: TGTGCCAGTAGTATCTTACCCGGGACAGGGGAGACCCAGTACTTC.

The rearrangement joins TRBV5-1 to TRBJ1-2, with 9 bases matching TRBD1. The germline V gene has CDR1 SGHRS and CDR2 YFSETQ. This CDR3 contains 17 residues. V was pared by 1 base and J by 2 bases, with 9 bases of the junction left unmatched. The CDR3 sequence: CASSLRGGGQGNYGYTF. DNA of the CDR3: TGCGCCAGCAGCTTGAGGGGAGGGGGACAGGGAAACTATGGCTACACCTTC. The whole variable domain, filled in from reference TRBV5-1 and TRBJ1-2, reads KAGVTQTPRYLIKTRGQQVTLSCSPISGHRSVSWYQQTPGQGLQFLFEYFSETQRNKGNFPGRFSGRQFSNSRSEMNVSTLELGDSALYLCASSLRGGGQGNYGYTFGSGTRLTVV.

The DNA of the CDR3 is TGCGCCAGCAGCCAAGATCGGGTCCAGGGGGCAACTGGCGAGCAGTACTTC. As protein: CASSQDRVQGATGEQYF. V gene TRBV4-3 combines with J gene TRBJ2-5; the match to TRBD1 covers 8 bases. The J call may be faulty, since TRBJ2-7 better matches the DNA end. CDR3 length equals 17 residues. Germline CDR1 and CDR2: LGHNA and YSLEER.

A remark on this clone: The junction and the germline gene differ at one end; a read error may be behind it. The rearrangement uses TRBV6-5 and TRBJ1-2, with 7 nucleotides matching TRBD1. The length of the CDR3 is 14 residues. Germline CDR1 reads MNHEY; CDR2 reads SVGAGI. DNA for the CDR3: TGTGCCAGCAGCTACTCACAGGGGACCTATGGCTACACCTTC. Its translation is CASSYSQGTYGYTF.

This clone was observed a few times. The chain uses TRBV7-3 and TRBJ2-7; 7 bases are a match to TRBD1. J was trimmed by 6 bases and V by 4 bases; bases with no gene match: 3. CDR3 length equals 12 residues. Per the germline V gene, CDR1 is SGHTA and CDR2 is FQGTGA. CDR3 in amino acids: CASSYPGGEQYF. DNA of the CDR3: TGTGCCAGCAGCTACCCAGGGGGCGAGCAGTACTTC.

The chain combines TRBV14 with TRBJ2-2; 7 bases fit TRBD1. In germline, CDR1 is SGHDN, CDR2 FVKESK. V dropped 4 bases and J dropped 1; count of bases not matched to a gene: 3. This CDR3 contains 15 residues. The CDR3 is CASSPWTGNTGELFF. CDR3 in DNA: TGTGCCAGCAGCCCATGGACAGGGAACACCGGGGAGCTGTTTTTT.

This sequence joins TRBV10-3 and TRBJ2-4, with TRBD1 matching over 7 bases. This CDR3 contains 13 residues. The germline CDR1 and CDR2 sequences are ENHRY and SYGVKD. V was clipped by 6 bases and J by 7 bases; unmatched bases: 6. CDR3 in DNA: TGTGCCATCAGCAGGGACAGTCGGAACATTCAGTACTTC. Translation: CAISRDSRNIQYF.

This clone is a singleton in its sample. This sequence joins TRBV7-3 and TRBJ2-2; D might be TRBD1 (6 bases). V was pared by 4 bases and J by 0 bases, with 12 bases between. Germline lookup yields CDR1 SGHTA and CDR2 FQGTGA. CDR3 length equals 16 residues. CDR3 bases: TGTGCCAGCAGCTCCCCAGGGGCAACGAACACCGGGGAGCTGTTTTTT. This codes for CASSSPGATNTGELFF.